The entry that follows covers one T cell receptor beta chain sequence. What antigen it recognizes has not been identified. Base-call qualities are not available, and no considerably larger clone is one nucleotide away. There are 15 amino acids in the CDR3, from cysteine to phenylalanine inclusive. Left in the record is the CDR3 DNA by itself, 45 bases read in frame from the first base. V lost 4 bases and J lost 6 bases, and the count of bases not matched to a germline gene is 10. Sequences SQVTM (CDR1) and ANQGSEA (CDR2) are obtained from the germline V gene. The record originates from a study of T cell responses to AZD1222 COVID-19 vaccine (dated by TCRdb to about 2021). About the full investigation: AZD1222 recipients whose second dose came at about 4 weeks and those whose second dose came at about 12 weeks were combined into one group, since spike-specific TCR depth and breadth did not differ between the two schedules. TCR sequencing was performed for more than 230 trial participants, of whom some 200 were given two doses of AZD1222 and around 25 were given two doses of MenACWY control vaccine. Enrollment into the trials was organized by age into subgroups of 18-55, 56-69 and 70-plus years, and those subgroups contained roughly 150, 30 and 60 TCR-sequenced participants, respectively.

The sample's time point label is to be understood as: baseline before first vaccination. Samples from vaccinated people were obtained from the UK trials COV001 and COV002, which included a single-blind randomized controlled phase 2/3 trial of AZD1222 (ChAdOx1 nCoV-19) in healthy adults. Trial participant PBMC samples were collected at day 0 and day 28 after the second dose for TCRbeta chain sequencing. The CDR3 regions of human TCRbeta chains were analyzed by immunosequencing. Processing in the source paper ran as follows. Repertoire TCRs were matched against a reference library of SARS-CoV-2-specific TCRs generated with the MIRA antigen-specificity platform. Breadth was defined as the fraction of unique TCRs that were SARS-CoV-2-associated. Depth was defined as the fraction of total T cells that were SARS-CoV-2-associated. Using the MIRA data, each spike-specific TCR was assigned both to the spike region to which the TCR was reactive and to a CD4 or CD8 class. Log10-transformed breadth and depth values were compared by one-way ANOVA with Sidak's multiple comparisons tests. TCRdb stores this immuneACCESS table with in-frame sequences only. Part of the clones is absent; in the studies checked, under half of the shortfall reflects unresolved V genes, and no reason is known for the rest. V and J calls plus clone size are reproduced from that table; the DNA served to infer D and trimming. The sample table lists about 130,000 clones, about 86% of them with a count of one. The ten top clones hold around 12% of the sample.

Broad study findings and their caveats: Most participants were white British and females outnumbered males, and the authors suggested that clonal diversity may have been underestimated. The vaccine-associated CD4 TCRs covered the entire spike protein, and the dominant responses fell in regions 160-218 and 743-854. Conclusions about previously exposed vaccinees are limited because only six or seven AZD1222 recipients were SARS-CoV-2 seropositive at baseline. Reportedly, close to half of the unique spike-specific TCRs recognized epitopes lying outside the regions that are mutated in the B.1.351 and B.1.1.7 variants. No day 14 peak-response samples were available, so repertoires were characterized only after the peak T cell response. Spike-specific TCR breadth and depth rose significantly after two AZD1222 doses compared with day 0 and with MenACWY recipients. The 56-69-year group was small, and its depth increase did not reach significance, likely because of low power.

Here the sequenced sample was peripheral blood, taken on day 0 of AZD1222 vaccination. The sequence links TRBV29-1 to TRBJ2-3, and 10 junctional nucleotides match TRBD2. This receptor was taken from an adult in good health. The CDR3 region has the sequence CSVAVGTSEADTQYF. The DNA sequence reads TGCAGCGTTGCGGTCGGGACTAGCGAGGCGGATACGCAGTATTTT.